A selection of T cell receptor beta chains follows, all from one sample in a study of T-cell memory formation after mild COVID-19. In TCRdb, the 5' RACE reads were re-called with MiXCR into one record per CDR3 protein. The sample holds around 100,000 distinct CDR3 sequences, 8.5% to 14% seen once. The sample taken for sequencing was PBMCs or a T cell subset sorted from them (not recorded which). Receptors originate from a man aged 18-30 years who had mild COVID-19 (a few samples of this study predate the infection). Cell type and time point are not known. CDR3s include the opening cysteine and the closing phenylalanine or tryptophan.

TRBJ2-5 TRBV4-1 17 CASSQGGFVGFQETQYF
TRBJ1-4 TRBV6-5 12 CASLGRGEKLFF
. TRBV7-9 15 CASSLGSVSNQPQYF
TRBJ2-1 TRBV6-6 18 CASSFPPSTVILRGEQFF
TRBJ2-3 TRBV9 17 CASSVGEVVLNTDTQYF
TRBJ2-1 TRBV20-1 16 CSAPPRTSGDYNEQFF
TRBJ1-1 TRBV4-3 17 CASSQALFGVMNTEAFF
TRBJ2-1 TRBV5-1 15 CASTVGQNSYNEQFF
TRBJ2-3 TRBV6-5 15 CASSYVAGLTDKQYF
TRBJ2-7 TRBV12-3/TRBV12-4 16 CASSPAGTGFLYEQYF
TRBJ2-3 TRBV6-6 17 CASREASGGLREDTQYF
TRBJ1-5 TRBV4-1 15 CASSPSPGMGQPQHF
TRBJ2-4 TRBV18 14 CASSPPKGGDIQYF
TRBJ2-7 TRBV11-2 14 CASSPGTGLYEQYF
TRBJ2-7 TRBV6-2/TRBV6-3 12 CASSRQFYEQYF
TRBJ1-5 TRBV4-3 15 CASSQETRGYQPQHF
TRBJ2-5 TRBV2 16 CASSSGTGTFRETQYF
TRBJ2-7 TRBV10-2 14 CASSESQGTHEQYF
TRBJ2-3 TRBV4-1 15 CASSQVSQGTDTQYF
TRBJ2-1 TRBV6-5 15 CASSPIAGGPYEQFF
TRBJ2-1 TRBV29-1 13 CSGVLPTYNEQFF
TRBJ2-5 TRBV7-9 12 CASSSWMKTQYF